Reported below is one TCR beta chain. Its antigen is not yet known. No base quality values were provided; no much bigger clone lies one nucleotide off. TCRbeta CDR3 regions were amplified from genomic DNA using the immunoSEQ Assay, a bias-controlled multiplex PCR. Turning to the authors' computational methods: Nucleated cell counts per sample were estimated from amplification of reference gene primers within the assay. To quantify the absolute abundance of each unique TCRbeta CDR3 rearrangement, sequence reads were collapsed and filtered. For each sample, productive Simpson clonality was calculated as the square root of Simpson's diversity index across productive rearrangements. Entries here come from immuneACCESS through TCRdb and include only in-frame sequences with V and J called. Some clones fail to appear in such tables; in the studies checked, an unresolved V gene covers under half of the shortfall, and the cause of the remainder is unknown. Clone size and V and J calls were adopted from that table, with D and trimming inferred from the DNA. In this sample the table shows approximately 220,000 clones, more than 75% of which occur a single time. Roughly 4.5% of the sample belongs to the ten largest clones.

The data were obtained in a study of blood T cell repertoires in COVID-19 (TCRdb year 2020). Turning to the overall study: Samples from collaborators originated in the United States, Italy and Spain and spanned both the acute and convalescent phases of COVID-19. Subjects who had been exposed to COVID-19, were actively infected with it, or had recovered from it provided the deeply sampled blood TCRbeta repertoires that made up the dataset. The samples were drawn from the first 160 participants of the ongoing ImmuneRACE study and from 950 to 1,500 subjects provided by 6 global collaborators. Sample metadata almost always included a de-identified subject ID, COVID-19 status, age in years and sex. HLA class I and class II types, where available, came from metadata supplied by the sample provider rather than from assay-based typing. The prospective study material was composed of cDNA or gDNA derived from T cells, B-cell-depleted T cells, or PBMCs. The repertoires were made available in a free public database intended to serve as a resource for research on the immune response to SARS-CoV-2.

Whole blood was collected in K2EDTA tubes by collaborating institutions according to the institutions' own protocols. For TCRbeta analysis, collaborators shipped samples as frozen whole blood, isolated PBMCs, or DNA extracted from either of those sample types. The research as a whole found: How much clinical and demographic metadata was included differed by source and by participant, and the metadata was provided uncurated.

V is clipped by 7 bases and J by 4 bases, and the sequence between their germline boundaries is 13 bases long. The CDR3 measures 14 amino acids from cysteine to phenylalanine. Only the CDR3 portion is preserved as DNA: 42 bases, with reading frame beginning at the first base. Taken from the germline V gene, the CDR1 and CDR2 loops are SGHAT and FQNNGV. This clonotype was obtained from a man in his fifties with acute or convalescent COVID-19. Sequenced input: peripheral blood. In this chain, TRBV11-2 is recombined with TRBJ2-2, with a weak D call of TRBD1 (6 bases match). The CDR3: CASTPGVSTGELFF. The DNA is TGTGCCAGCACCCCAGGGGTTAGCACCGGGGAGCTGTTTTTT.